The clone carrying this TCR beta chain was seen only a few times. TCRdb used MiXCR to reprocess the PCR reads, holding one entry per CDR3 protein. The table lists 15,000 to 25,000 distinct CDR3 sequences, roughly 39% of them singletons, with 10% to 13% in the top ten. The sample belongs to a study of tumor-infiltrating lymphocytes in oesophageal squamous cell carcinoma. V trimming: 5 bases; J trimming: 8 bases; junction bases outside the gene matches: 11. The CDR3 has 15 residues. From germline, CDR1 is SEHNR and CDR2 FQNEAQ (reference sequence). The source material was normal esophageal tissue next to the tumor. The receptor was derived from a male donor with esophageal squamous cell carcinoma. The chain recombines TRBV7-9 with TRBJ2-3; 9 nucleotides line up with TRBD1. CDR3 nucleotides: TGTGCCAGCAGCCTACAGGGGGCAAAGCGAGGTACGCAGTATTTT. Translation: CASSLQGAKRGTQYF.